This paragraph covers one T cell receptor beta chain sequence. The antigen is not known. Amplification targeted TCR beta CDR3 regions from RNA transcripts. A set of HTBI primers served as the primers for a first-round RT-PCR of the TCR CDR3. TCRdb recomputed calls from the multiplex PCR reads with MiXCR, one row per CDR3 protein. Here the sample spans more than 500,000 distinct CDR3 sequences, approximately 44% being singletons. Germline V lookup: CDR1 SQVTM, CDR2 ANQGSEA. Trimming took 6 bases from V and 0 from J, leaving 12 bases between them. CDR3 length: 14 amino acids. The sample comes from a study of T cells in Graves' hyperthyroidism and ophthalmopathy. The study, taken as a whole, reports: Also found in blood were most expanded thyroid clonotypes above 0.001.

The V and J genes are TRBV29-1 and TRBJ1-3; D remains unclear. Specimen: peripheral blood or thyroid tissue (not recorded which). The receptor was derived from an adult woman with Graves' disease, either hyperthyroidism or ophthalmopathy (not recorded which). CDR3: CSVTGRNSGNTIYF. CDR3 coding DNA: TGCAGCGTCACGGGCAGGAACTCTGGAAACACCATATATTTT.